This TCR beta chain came from a study of T-cell reconstitution after alpha-beta-depleted transplantation in children. Germline CDR1 reads SGHAT; CDR2 reads FQNNGV. V lost 3 bases, J lost 0 bases, and 6 bases lay in between. The CDR3 is made up of 13 amino acids. As it was prepared, the TCRbeta library received unique molecular identifiers. TCRdb itself ran the PCR reads through MiXCR, one entry per CDR3 protein. The table lists about 22,000 distinct CDR3 sequences, roughly 11% of them singletons. This sequence was found in a human donor who donated a stem cell graft to a child with chronic granulomatous disease. Material: PBMCs from the stem cell graft donor, obtained from the stem cell graft. The chain links TRBV11-2 to TRBJ2-7; D ambiguous. DNA of the CDR3: TGTGCCAGCAGCTTCCCAATCTCCTACGAGCAGTACTTC. It specifies CASSFPISYEQYF.